These T cell receptor beta chains were read from a single sample in a study of shared T cell receptors in the human thymus. This table comes from immunoSEQ multiplex PCR, and its TCRdb copy is limited to in-frame clones, with some not included. The data show about 610,000 clones, roughly 90% seen once. This same sample was also taken into another study, of human thymus T cells.

The sequenced sample consisted of thymocytes. These receptors all stem from a boy under two years old with a congenital heart defect. Both conserved end residues are part of each CDR3. A D gene is named only where the DNA matches it firmly. Not all rows give a size; the values are once, few, many and, for expanded clones, a class.

J: TRBJ2-2
V: TRBV27
size: -
D: TRBD2
length: 17
DNA: TGTGCCAGCAGTTTATCAGCTAGCGGGGGGAACACCGGGGAGCTGTTTTTT
CDR3: CASSLSASGGNTGELFF

J: TRBJ1-2
V: TRBV10-3
size: -
D: TRBD1
length: 17
DNA: TGTGCCATCAAGGTTGGACAGGAAGGGGAGAGTAACTATGGCTACACCTTC
CDR3: CAIKVGQEGESNYGYTF

J: TRBJ1-2
V: TRBV19
size: -
D: -
length: 13
DNA: TGTGCCAGTAGTATAGGTGGAGTTGACGGCTACACCTTC
CDR3: CASSIGGVDGYTF

J: TRBJ1-2
V: TRBV6-6
size: -
D: -
length: 15
DNA: TGTGCCAGCAGTTACCGAGGGGGTACTAACTATGGCTACACCTTC
CDR3: CASSYRGGTNYGYTF

J: TRBJ2-1
V: TRBV27
size: -
D: TRBD2
length: 13
DNA: TGTGCCAGCAGTCCGAGGCGGGGGGCTGAGCAGTTCTTC
CDR3: CASSPRRGAEQFF

J: TRBJ1-4
V: TRBV27
size: -
D: TRBD1
length: 15
DNA: TGTGCCAGCAGTTCCTCCGGGACAGGGAGGGAAAAACTGTTTTTT
CDR3: CASSSSGTGREKLFF

J: TRBJ2-3
V: TRBV29-1
size: -
D: -
length: 11
DNA: TGCAGCGTTGGTGGGCGCGATACGCAGTATTTT
CDR3: CSVGGRDTQYF

J: TRBJ1-1
V: TRBV29-1
size: -
D: -
length: 16
DNA: TGCAGCGTTGAAGATGGGCAGGCAAAGTTGGACACTGAAGCTTTCTTT
CDR3: CSVEDGQAKLDTEAFF

J: TRBJ1-4
V: TRBV28
size: once
D: TRBD1
length: 20
DNA: TGTGCCAGCAGTTTATGCGCTACAGGGGGATGGACGCTCACGACCGAAAAACTGTTTTTT
CDR3: CASSLCATGGWTLTTEKLFF

J: TRBJ2-3
V: TRBV30
size: few
D: TRBD2
length: 20
DNA: TGTGCCTGGAGTGTAGTTGGAACTAGCGGGAGGGGAGTAGGCACAGATACGCAGTATTTT
CDR3: CAWSVVGTSGRGVGTDTQYF

J: TRBJ1-2
V: TRBV2
size: once
D: -
length: 14
DNA: TGTGCCAGCAGTGAAGGGGGAGGGAACTATGGCTACACCTTC
CDR3: CASSEGGGNYGYTF

J: TRBJ1-1
V: TRBV4-3
size: -
D: -
length: 16
DNA: TGCGCCAGCAGCCAAGAATGGCACAGGGAGAACACTGAAGCTTTCTTT
CDR3: CASSQEWHRENTEAFF

J: TRBJ2-2
V: TRBV7-2
size: -
D: TRBD2
length: 14
DNA: TGTGCCAGCAGTCGGACTAGGAACACCGGGGAGCTGTTTTTT
CDR3: CASSRTRNTGELFF

J: TRBJ2-1
V: TRBV6-1
size: -
D: TRBD2
length: 16
DNA: TGTGCCAGCAGTGAAATGAGCGGGAGGGAAAGGGGGGAGCAGTTCTTC
CDR3: CASSEMSGRERGEQFF

J: TRBJ1-4
V: TRBV7-9
size: -
D: -
length: 13
DNA: TGTGCCTCCTTCGGGGGTGCTAATGAAAAACTGTTTTTT
CDR3: CASFGGANEKLFF

J: TRBJ2-5
V: TRBV5-4
size: -
D: TRBD2
length: 14
DNA: TGTGCCAGCAGCTTGACGGGAGGTCATGGGACCCAGTACTTC
CDR3: CASSLTGGHGTQYF

J: TRBJ2-1
V: TRBV29-1
size: -
D: -
length: 11
DNA: TGCAGCGTTCAAAATGACAATGAGCAGTTCTTC
CDR3: CSVQNDNEQFF

J: TRBJ2-7
V: TRBV2
size: few
D: TRBD1
length: 15
DNA: TGTGCCAGCAGTGAAGCGCTTCGGGACAGGGGCGATCCGTACTTC
CDR3: CASSEALRDRGDPYF

J: TRBJ1-5
V: TRBV6-1
size: once
D: -
length: 17
DNA: TGTGCCAGCAGTGGGGGGCGAGGGGTGGCGGGCAATCAGCCCCAGCATTTT
CDR3: CASSGGRGVAGNQPQHF

J: TRBJ1-1
V: TRBV20-1
size: -
D: -
length: 10
DNA: TGCAGTGCTATCTTTCCTGAAGCTTTCTTT
CDR3: CSAIFPEAFF

J: TRBJ2-7
V: TRBV7-3
size: -
D: TRBD2
length: 12
DNA: TGTGCCACACGACTAGCGCGGAACGAGCAGTACTTC
CDR3: CATRLARNEQYF

J: TRBJ1-4
V: TRBV7-9
size: -
D: -
length: 11
DNA: TGTGCCAGCAGCCGTAATGAAAAACTGTTTTTT
CDR3: CASSRNEKLFF

J: TRBJ2-3
V: TRBV7-9
size: -
D: -
length: 12
DNA: TGTGCCAGCAGCTTACTCACAGATACGCAGTATTTT
CDR3: CASSLLTDTQYF

J: TRBJ2-3
V: TRBV10-2
size: -
D: -
length: 18
DNA: TGCGCCAGCAGTGAGTCGACGTATCGGGGTCGGCGCACAGATACGCAGTATTTT
CDR3: CASSESTYRGRRTDTQYF

J: TRBJ2-5
V: TRBV7-9
size: -
D: TRBD2
length: 15
DNA: TGTGCCAGCAGCTTCTGGCGGGAGCGCCCCGAGACCCAGTACTTC
CDR3: CASSFWRERPETQYF

J: TRBJ2-5
V: TRBV5-4
size: -
D: TRBD1
length: 12
DNA: TGTGCCAGCAGCCAAGACAGGGCTGAGCAGTACTTC
CDR3: CASSQDRAEQYF

J: TRBJ2-3
V: TRBV20-1
size: -
D: -
length: 11
DNA: TGCAGTGCCCACCCCGGGGATACGCAGTATTTT
CDR3: CSAHPGDTQYF

J: TRBJ2-1
V: TRBV7-9
size: -
D: -
length: 13
DNA: TGTGCCAGCAGCTTCGGGGGGCCGAATGAGCAGTTCTTC
CDR3: CASSFGGPNEQFF

J: TRBJ2-5
V: TRBV4-1
size: -
D: TRBD1
length: 16
DNA: TGCGCCAGCAGCCATCGCAATACAGGGGGCAGAGAGACCCAGTACTTC
CDR3: CASSHRNTGGRETQYF

J: TRBJ2-7
V: TRBV5-6
size: -
D: -
length: 13
DNA: TGTGCCAGCAGCCCCGTTGAGGGTGGCGAGCAGTACTTC
CDR3: CASSPVEGGEQYF

J: TRBJ2-3
V: TRBV7-8
size: -
D: -
length: 15
DNA: TGTGCCAGCAGCTTCAGGGGCGCTAGCACAGATACGCAGTATTTT
CDR3: CASSFRGASTDTQYF

J: TRBJ2-2
V: TRBV27
size: -
D: -
length: 16
DNA: TGTGCCAGCAGCCACAAGGCCCTAGCTCACACCGGGGAGCTGTTTTTT
CDR3: CASSHKALAHTGELFF

J: TRBJ1-5
V: TRBV7-9
size: -
D: -
length: 15
DNA: TGTGCCAGCAGCTTAGAGGGGGATAGCAATCAGCCCCAGCATTTT
CDR3: CASSLEGDSNQPQHF

J: TRBJ2-1
V: TRBV5-1
size: -
D: -
length: 18
DNA: TGCGCCAGCAGCTTGTGGGGGGAGGAAGAAGCACTGGTCGATGAGCAGTTCTTC
CDR3: CASSLWGEEEALVDEQFF

J: TRBJ2-2
V: TRBV5-6
size: -
D: -
length: 16
DNA: TGTGCCAGCAGCTTATGGAGGACCCCGAGCACCGGGGAGCTGTTTTTT
CDR3: CASSLWRTPSTGELFF

J: TRBJ2-7
V: TRBV9
size: -
D: -
length: 17
DNA: TGTGCCAGCAGCGTAGCTTCCCACGTGGGGAGAGCCTACGAGCAGTACTTC
CDR3: CASSVASHVGRAYEQYF

J: TRBJ2-5
V: TRBV19
size: -
D: TRBD1
length: 16
DNA: TGTGCCAGTAGTATAATTGTGACAGGGGTCGGAGAGACCCAGTACTTC
CDR3: CASSIIVTGVGETQYF

J: TRBJ2-4
V: TRBV7-2
size: once
D: TRBD2
length: 16
DNA: TGTGCCAGCAGCGCCGGGGGAGGGAAGGCCAAAAACATTCAGTACTTC
CDR3: CASSAGGGKAKNIQYF

J: TRBJ2-2
V: TRBV30
size: -
D: TRBD2
length: 16
DNA: TGTGCCTGGCGGAAGCGGGAGTTTATTAACACCGGGGAGCTGTTTTTT
CDR3: CAWRKREFINTGELFF

J: TRBJ2-3
V: TRBV28
size: -
D: -
length: 18
DNA: TGTGCCAGCAGTTTATGGGCCCTAAAGCAGCGGAGCACAGATACGCAGTATTTT
CDR3: CASSLWALKQRSTDTQYF

J: TRBJ2-7
V: TRBV4-3
size: -
D: TRBD2
length: 19
DNA: TGCGCCAGCAGCCAAGGACCACTCCCTCCTAGCGGGAGAACCTACGAGCAGTACTTC
CDR3: CASSQGPLPPSGRTYEQYF

J: TRBJ2-2
V: TRBV4-3
size: -
D: -
length: 18
DNA: TGCGCCAGCAGCCGCGAGGCCACTCCAAAGACTTACACCGGGGAGCTGTTTTTT
CDR3: CASSREATPKTYTGELFF

J: TRBJ2-7
V: TRBV28
size: -
D: TRBD1
length: 16
DNA: TGTGCCAGCAGTCCCCCAGGGACAGGGATTTCCTACGAGCAGTACTTC
CDR3: CASSPPGTGISYEQYF

J: TRBJ2-1
V: TRBV19
size: once
D: TRBD1
length: 17
DNA: TGTGCCAGTAGTATATCCGGCCGGGACAGGGTGCTGGGTGAGCAGTTCTTC
CDR3: CASSISGRDRVLGEQFF

J: TRBJ2-7
V: TRBV5-1
size: -
D: TRBD2
length: 14
DNA: TGCGCCAGCAGCCAGGGACTAGAGTTCTACGAGCAGTACTTC
CDR3: CASSQGLEFYEQYF

J: TRBJ2-2
V: TRBV19
size: -
D: TRBD2
length: 19
DNA: TGTGCCAGTAGTCACTCCACCAACCGGGACTACAGAAGAGTGAGGGAGCTGTTTTTT
CDR3: CASSHSTNRDYRRVRELFF

J: TRBJ2-2
V: TRBV5-7
size: -
D: -
length: 15
DNA: TGTGCCAGCAGCTTGGCGATTGGGGACACAGGGGAGCTGTTTTTT
CDR3: CASSLAIGDTGELFF

J: TRBJ1-3
V: TRBV27
size: -
D: TRBD1
length: 16
DNA: TGTGCCAGCAGTTCTTCAGGGGGTATCTCTGGAAACACCATATATTTT
CDR3: CASSSSGGISGNTIYF

J: TRBJ2-5
V: TRBV7-6
size: -
D: -
length: 14
DNA: TGTGCCAGCAGCTTAGATAGGAGAAAAGAGACCCAGTACTTC
CDR3: CASSLDRRKETQYF

J: TRBJ1-2
V: TRBV9
size: -
D: TRBD1
length: 12
DNA: TGTGCCAGCAGCGAACAGGGGAATGGCTACACCTTC
CDR3: CASSEQGNGYTF

J: TRBJ2-3
V: TRBV27
size: -
D: TRBD1
length: 17
DNA: TGTGCCAGCAGGGAAGTGAGGGACAGCCTTAACACAGATACGCAGTATTTT
CDR3: CASREVRDSLNTDTQYF

J: TRBJ1-1
V: TRBV10-3
size: -
D: TRBD1
length: 15
DNA: TGTGCCATCAGTGAGTCGCAGGACAGGGTCACTGAAGCTTTCTTT
CDR3: CAISESQDRVTEAFF

J: TRBJ2-2
V: TRBV4-2
size: -
D: TRBD2
length: 20
DNA: TGTGCCAGCAGCCAAGATCGGCCAAAGGCGGGAGGGTCGAGCACCGGGGAGCTGTTTTTT
CDR3: CASSQDRPKAGGSSTGELFF